Following are 6 T cell receptor beta chains from one sample sequenced in a study of cytomegalovirus exposure and HLA in healthy donors. With 60 Vbeta and 13 Jbeta primers, the PCR was carried out. Sequencing was performed with immunoSEQ multiplex PCR; in TCRdb, only in-frame clones are kept and a portion is missing. The sample holds approximately 150,000 clones, 81% seen once. The sample was PBMCs. The receptors here all came from a woman between 18 and 29 years old in good health and CMV-seropositive.

CDR3 residues: CASSEVRTPYNEQFF. In DNA form, the CDR3 reads TGTGCCAGCAGTGAAGTGAGGACACCTTACAATGAGCAGTTCTTC. The rearrangement joins TRBV6-1 to TRBJ2-1; D might be TRBD1 (5 bases). This CDR3 is 15 amino acids long. V dropped 1 base and J dropped 4 bases, with 11 bases sitting between them. The germline gives CDR1 MNHNS, CDR2 SASEGT.

The CDR3 loop is CASSLTILTEAFF. CDR3 coding DNA: TGTGCCAGCAGCTTGACTATACTCACTGAAGCTTTCTTT. The V and J genes are TRBV5-6 and TRBJ1-1; D uncertain. Trimming removed 1 base from V and 4 bases from J, with 8 bases in between. Per the germline V gene, CDR1 is SGHDT and CDR2 is YYEEEE. CDR3 length equals 13 residues.

V usage is TRBV28 and J usage is TRBJ1-1, with D uncertain. Trimming took 7 bases from V and 7 from J, leaving 13 bases between them. Germline values: CDR1 MDHEN, CDR2 SYDVKM. The CDR3 runs to 12 residues. The DNA for the CDR3 is TGTGCCAGCACCACTCTCCGGGGTGAAGCTTTCTTT. Encoded protein: CASTTLRGEAFF.

The chain is built from TRBV5-1 and TRBJ1-1; 8 bases agree with TRBD1. Germline V lookup: CDR1 SGHRS, CDR2 YFSETQ. V was pared by 7 bases and J by 1 base, with 3 bases of the junction left unmatched. There are 13 residues in the CDR3. CDR3 nucleotide sequence: TGCGCCAGCCCCAGGGGGCCGAACACTGAAGCTTTCTTT. Its protein is CASPRGPNTEAFF.

The chain has TRBV18 and TRBJ1-1; D is unresolved. The CDR3 is made up of 13 amino acids. Germline V gene lookup returns CDR1 KGHSH and CDR2 LQKENI. The germline V and J ends were trimmed by 8 bases and 2 bases, with 12 bases remaining between them. The CDR3, as DNA: TGTGCCAGCACGTCCCAGGCCAACACTGAAGCTTTCTTT. Its protein is CASTSQANTEAFF.

The V call is TRBV19, the J call TRBJ2-1; a possible D gene is TRBD2 (5 bases). CDR1 LNHDA and CDR2 SQIVND come from the germline V gene (reference sequence). This CDR3 contains 14 residues. The V gene lost 4 bases and the J gene lost 1 base, with 8 bases spanning the gap. CDR3 protein: CASSKGGSYNEQFF. In DNA form, the CDR3 reads TGTGCCAGTAGTAAAGGAGGTTCCTACAATGAGCAGTTCTTC.